There are a few counts of the clone carrying this T cell receptor beta chain. The sample originates from a study of cytomegalovirus exposure and HLA in healthy donors. Sequencing was performed with immunoSEQ multiplex PCR; in TCRdb, only in-frame clones are kept and a portion is missing. The sample consists of about 240,000 clones, around 87% of them appearing once. This CDR3 is 16 amino acids long. Germline V lookup: CDR1 LGHNA, CDR2 YSLEER. V was pared by 1 base and J by 5 bases, with 14 bases between. The sequencing input was PBMCs. The source is a young man in good health and CMV-seronegative. The chain has TRBV4-3 and TRBJ1-4, with D tentatively TRBD1 (6 bases). Written as DNA, the CDR3 is TGCGCCAGCAGCCAAGGGAAGGGGGTCGGGAATGAAAAACTGTTTTTT. Protein: CASSQGKGVGNEKLFF.